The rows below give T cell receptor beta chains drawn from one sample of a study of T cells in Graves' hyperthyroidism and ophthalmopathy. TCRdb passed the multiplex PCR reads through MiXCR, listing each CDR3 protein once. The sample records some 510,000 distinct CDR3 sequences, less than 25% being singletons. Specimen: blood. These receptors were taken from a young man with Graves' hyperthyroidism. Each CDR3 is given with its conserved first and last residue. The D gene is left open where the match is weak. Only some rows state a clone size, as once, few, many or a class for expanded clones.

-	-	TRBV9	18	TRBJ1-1	CASSQSQSVQGMNTEAFF	TGTGCCAGCAGCCAGTCTCAGTCAGTCCAGGGAATGAACACTGAAGCTTTCTTT
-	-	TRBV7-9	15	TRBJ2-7	CASSSRDSPFYEQYF	TGTGCCAGCAGCTCGAGGGACTCTCCTTTCTACGAGCAGTACTTC
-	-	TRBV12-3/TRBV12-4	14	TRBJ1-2	CASSPPGGAYGYTF	TGTGCCAGCAGTCCGCCGGGGGGGGCCTATGGCTACACCTTC
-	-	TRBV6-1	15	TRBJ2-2	CASSEGGIIAGELFF	TGTGCCAGCAGTGAAGGGGGGATTATTGCCGGGGAGCTGTTTTTT
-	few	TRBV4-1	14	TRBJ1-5	CASSLRDGESPQHF	TGCGCCAGCAGCCTGCGGGACGGGGAATCGCCCCAGCATTTT
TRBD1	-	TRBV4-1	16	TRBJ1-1	CASSQTTGTVKTEAFF	TGCGCCAGCAGCCAGACCACCGGGACAGTAAAAACTGAAGCTTTCTTT
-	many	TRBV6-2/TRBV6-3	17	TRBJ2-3	CASSYSFPRPATDTQYF	TGTGCCAGCAGTTACTCTTTCCCTAGGCCAGCGACAGATACGCAGTATTTT
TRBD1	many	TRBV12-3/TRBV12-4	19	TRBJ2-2	CASSLETGGIWGNTGELFF	TGTGCCAGCAGTTTAGAGACAGGGGGCATCTGGGGGAACACCGGGGAGCTGTTTTTT
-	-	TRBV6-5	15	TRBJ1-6	CASSYSNREDSPLHF	TGTGCCAGCAGTTACTCGAACAGGGAAGACTCACCCCTCCACTTT
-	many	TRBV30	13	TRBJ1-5	CAWNRGGNQPQHF	TGTGCCTGGAACAGAGGGGGCAATCAGCCCCAGCATTTT
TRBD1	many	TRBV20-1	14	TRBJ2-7	CSTRRGGRPYEQYF	TGCAGTACTAGAAGAGGGGGCAGACCCTACGAGCAGTACTTC
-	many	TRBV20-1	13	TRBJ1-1	CSARGRSERVAFF	TGCAGTGCTAGAGGGCGCTCAGAGAGAGTGGCTTTCTTT
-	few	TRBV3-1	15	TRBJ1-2	CASSQGRTEYYGYTF	TGTGCCAGCAGCCAAGGGCGGACGGAGTACTATGGCTACACCTTC
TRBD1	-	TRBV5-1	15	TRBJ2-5	CASSRKTRGLETQYF	TGCGCCAGCAGCAGAAAAACCAGGGGGCTGGAGACCCAGTACTTC
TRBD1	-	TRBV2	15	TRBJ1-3	CASRKDRVYGNTIYF	TGTGCCAGCAGGAAAGACAGGGTTTATGGAAACACCATATATTTT
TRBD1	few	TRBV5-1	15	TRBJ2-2	CASSFETGFTGELFF	TGCGCCAGCAGCTTCGAGACAGGGTTCACCGGGGAGCTGTTTTTT
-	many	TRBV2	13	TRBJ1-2	CASSDTDYYGYTF	TGTGCCAGCAGTGACACGGATTACTATGGCTACACCTTC
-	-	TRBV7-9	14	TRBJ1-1	CASSFTAKNTEAFF	TGTGCCAGCAGCTTTACAGCAAAGAACACTGAAGCTTTCTTT
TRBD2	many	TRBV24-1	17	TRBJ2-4	CATSDATGGGAKNIQYF	TGTGCCACCAGTGATGCAACAGGCGGGGGGGCCAAAAACATTCAGTACTTC
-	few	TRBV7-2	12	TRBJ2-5	CASSEWQETQYF	TGTGCCAGCAGTGAATGGCAAGAGACCCAGTACTTC
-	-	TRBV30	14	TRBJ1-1	CAWSVIGGYTEAFF	TGTGCCTGGAGTGTAATAGGGGGGTACACTGAAGCTTTCTTT
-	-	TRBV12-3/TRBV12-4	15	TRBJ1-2	CASSGPGPPNYGYTF	TGTGCCAGCAGTGGACCTGGGCCACCTAACTATGGCTACACCTTC
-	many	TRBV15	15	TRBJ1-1	CATSRDHRANTEAFF	TGTGCCACCAGCAGAGACCACAGGGCGAACACTGAAGCTTTCTTT